These T cell receptor beta chains were read from a single sample in a study of T cell changes during pregnancy in multiple sclerosis. Generated by immunoSEQ multiplex PCR, the TCRdb table keeps only in-frame clones and is missing some. The sample has about 36,000 clones; around 93% are singletons. The sample in question was CD4+ T cells from peripheral blood mononuclear cells, obtained in the first trimester of pregnancy. The receptors here all came from a female donor with multiple sclerosis, enrolled in a pregnancy study. The CDR3 runs from the conserved cysteine through the conserved F or W. Not all rows give a size; the values are once, few, many and, for expanded clones, a class.

TRBJ1-5 . 15 TRBV10-3 CAISPGGEGNQPQHF
TRBJ2-3 . 15 TRBV7-3 CASSLGLAGSDTQYF
TRBJ2-2 . 16 TRBV7-6 CASSLATSGNTGELFF
TRBJ1-4 . 17 TRBV5-8 CASSLRLMAVPNEKLFF
TRBJ2-1 . 15 TRBV7-3 CASSLLSGRNNEQFF
TRBJ1-5 . 13 TRBV6-1 CASRQGSNQPQHF
TRBJ2-1 . 17 TRBV25-1 CASSADWGQGAYNEQFF
TRBJ2-1 . 14 TRBV5-1 CASSFMAQDNEQFF
TRBJ1-1 . 14 TRBV7-3 CASSLGQPNTEAFF
TRBJ2-2 . 14 TRBV23-1 CASSPLTGSGELFF
TRBJ2-5 once 14 TRBV5-1 CASSLGQVGETQYF
TRBJ1-1 . 14 TRBV29-1 CSVEGQGTETEAFF
TRBJ2-3 . 14 TRBV5-1 CASSLSKSTDTQYF
TRBJ2-5 few 12 TRBV10-1 CARTGSAETQYF
TRBJ2-1 . 15 TRBV4-3 CASSQGTSGGTEQFF
TRBJ2-2 . 15 TRBV30 CAWSGETHSIGELFF
TRBJ2-5 . 14 TRBV19 CASSEGTFVETQYF
TRBJ2-2 . 13 TRBV25-1 CASRSGDTGELFF
TRBJ2-1 . 14 TRBV19 CASSILRGYNEQFF
TRBJ2-1 . 16 TRBV4-3 CASSQDLLAGYNEQFF
TRBJ2-7 . 16 TRBV27 CASSFDASGRFYEQYF
TRBJ1-1 . 16 TRBV19 CASSRRGRGLDTEAFF
TRBJ1-1 . 14 TRBV6-1 CASRRQAGNTEAFF
TRBJ2-7 . 12 TRBV10-1 CASRGLVYEQYF
TRBJ2-7 . 15 TRBV2 CASSESGIHPYEQYF
TRBJ2-1 once 19 TRBV2 CASSFPGLAGGPGYNEQFF
TRBJ1-1 . 12 TRBV2 CASTPRRSEAFF
TRBJ2-5 . 14 TRBV30 CAWKIIQGGETQYF
TRBJ2-3 . 17 TRBV4-3 CASSPDLAGSSTDTQYF
TRBJ2-1 . 17 TRBV5-4 CASSFGMGLAGNNEQFF
TRBJ1-1 . 13 TRBV7-9 CASSRHLNTEAFF
TRBJ1-2 . 17 TRBV6-1 CASSETIGQGLGYGYTF
TRBJ1-1 once 15 TRBV5-4 CASSLSTGGYTEAFF
TRBJ2-2 once 14 TRBV19 CASSIGTVPGELFF
TRBJ1-1 . 14 TRBV7-9 CASSPVQGDTEAFF
TRBJ2-5 . 14 TRBV9 CASSVGGALETQYF
TRBJ1-6 . 14 TRBV6-1 CASSERQGNSPLHF
TRBJ1-5 . 14 TRBV2 CASSGTGGGQPQHF
TRBJ1-4 . 15 TRBV19 CASSTQGATNEKLFF
TRBJ2-7 . 14 TRBV27 CASSPTRQTYEQYF
TRBJ1-5 . 15 TRBV28 CASSWGDRGNQPQHF
TRBJ1-2 . 15 TRBV2 CASRVTDRDGYGYTF
TRBJ2-3 . 17 TRBV7-3 CASSLLSVPGGIDTQYF
TRBJ1-5 . 14 TRBV9 CASSVGSGNQPQHF
TRBJ1-2 . 11 TRBV20-1 CSASRPYGYTF
TRBJ2-2 . 16 TRBV19 CASTDPGTANTGELFF
TRBJ2-3 . 15 TRBV27 CASSSVRTSGGKQYF
TRBJ2-1 . 11 TRBV29-1 CSVDRYNEQFF
TRBJ2-7 . 15 TRBV7-9 CASSRSATGVAEQYF
TRBJ2-7 . 16 TRBV5-1 CASSLGALLRSYEQYF
TRBJ1-2 . 13 TRBV9 CASSVARGLGYTF